In its sample, the clone carrying this TCR beta chain was seen many times. Its antigen is unidentified. This sample stems from a study of neurological immune-mediated disorders. Notes on the study in general: A possible signature appeared as one related-CDR3 cluster, in which phylogenetic grouping placed the repertoires of 18 of 34 multiple sclerosis patients.

It was by 5'RACE with 10-nucleotide random UMIs that the cDNA was made. MiXCR, applied by TCRdb to the 5' RACE reads, yields one record per CDR3 protein. The sample lists about 81,000 distinct CDR3 sequences, 3.5% to 4.5% occurring once. Germline V gene sequence: CDR1 MNHEY, CDR2 SVGAGI. The CDR3 length is 17 residues. Trimming cost V 0 bases and J 3 bases; bases outside gene matches: 8. Time point indicated: longitudinal time-point 3. Unsorted libraries used 2 million PBMCs kept at -80 degrees C. Input material: PBMCs. The chain recombines TRBV6-5 with TRBJ2-3; 8 bases map to TRBD2. The sequence was obtained from an older woman with multiple sclerosis. CDR3 sequence: CASSYSSSGGGTDTQYF. CDR3 nucleotide sequence: TGTGCCAGCAGTTACTCGTCCAGCGGGGGTGGGACAGATACGCAGTATTTT.